This T cell receptor beta chain was documented in a study of T cell responses to AZD1222 COVID-19 vaccine. Profiling relied on immunoSEQ multiplex PCR, and the TCRdb table lists in-frame clones only, not all of them. The data hold approximately 170,000 clones, with over 75% observed a single time. Broader study findings: The donors showed a predominance of white British ancestry and of females, with possible underestimation of clonal diversity. At 160-218 and 743-854, vaccine-associated CD4 TCRs were dominant, and they spanned spike.

Details on this clone: Its antigen remains unknown.

V lost 4 bases and J lost 4; bases outside the gene matches: 6. CDR3 length equals 15 residues. Germline V gene data show CDR1 as SGHAT and CDR2 as FQNNGV. Here the sequenced sample was peripheral blood, taken on day 0 of AZD1222 vaccination. The receptor was derived from an adult in good health. V and J are TRBV11-2 and TRBJ1-5; 8 positions agree with TRBD1. The CDR3 region is CASSSGQGLNQPQHF. DNA for the CDR3: TGTGCCAGCAGCTCCGGACAGGGTTTGAATCAGCCCCAGCATTTT.